This is a list of T cell receptor beta chains from one sample in a study of Graves' ophthalmopathy and Graves' hyperthyroidism. MiXCR, run by TCRdb on the multiplex PCR reads, gives a single entry per CDR3 protein. The sample holds approximately 380,000 distinct CDR3 sequences, roughly 21% seen once. Specimen: peripheral blood. The source is a young woman with stable Graves' hyperthyroidism. CDR3s include the opening cysteine and the closing phenylalanine or tryptophan. The order of the fields is V gene, D gene, J gene, clone size, CDR3 protein, CDR3 DNA. The D gene is left open where the match is weak. Not all rows give a size; the values are once, few, many and, for expanded clones, a class.

V gene: TRBV5-8; D gene: NA; J gene: TRBJ2-7; clone size: many; CDR3 protein: CASCPRAGPYEQYF; CDR3 DNA: TGTGCCAGCTGTCCCAGGGCAGGCCCCTACGAGCAGTACTTC
V gene: TRBV6-1; D gene: TRBD1; J gene: TRBJ2-7; clone size: NA; CDR3 protein: CATGAGQGSGEQYF; CDR3 DNA: TGTGCCACCGGGGCGGGACAGGGCTCGGGAGAGCAGTACTTC
V gene: TRBV4-2; D gene: TRBD2; J gene: TRBJ2-5; clone size: many; CDR3 protein: CASSQGTSGSQETQYF; CDR3 DNA: TGTGCCAGCAGCCAAGGGACTAGCGGGAGCCAAGAGACCCAGTACTTC
V gene: TRBV24-1; D gene: NA; J gene: TRBJ2-7; clone size: few; CDR3 protein: CATSEPGRRNEQYF; CDR3 DNA: TGTGCCACCAGTGAACCGGGCAGGAGGAACGAGCAGTACTTC
V gene: TRBV2; D gene: TRBD1; J gene: TRBJ1-6; clone size: NA; CDR3 protein: CASRSLGRGHKNSPLHF; CDR3 DNA: TGTGCCAGCAGAAGTCTCGGCAGGGGGCATAAGAATTCACCCCTCCACTTT
V gene: TRBV7-9; D gene: NA; J gene: TRBJ1-1; clone size: many; CDR3 protein: CASSLRGSRDTEAFF; CDR3 DNA: TGTGCCAGCAGCCTAAGGGGGTCTCGGGACACTGAAGCTTTCTTT
V gene: TRBV12-3/TRBV12-4; D gene: NA; J gene: TRBJ2-7; clone size: NA; CDR3 protein: CASSLWRGNRYEQYF; CDR3 DNA: TGTGCCAGCAGTTTATGGCGGGGTAACCGCTACGAGCAGTACTTC
V gene: TRBV9; D gene: TRBD2; J gene: TRBJ2-1; clone size: few; CDR3 protein: CASSRTSGRGYNEQFF; CDR3 DNA: TGTGCCAGCAGCAGGACTAGCGGGAGGGGCTACAATGAGCAGTTCTTC
V gene: TRBV4-2; D gene: TRBD1; J gene: TRBJ2-7; clone size: many; CDR3 protein: CASSQVWDRAYEQYF; CDR3 DNA: TGTGCCAGCAGCCAAGTATGGGACAGGGCCTACGAGCAGTACTTC
V gene: TRBV18; D gene: TRBD1; J gene: TRBJ1-2; clone size: NA; CDR3 protein: CASSPPWTGANYGYTF; CDR3 DNA: TGTGCCAGCTCACCACCGTGGACAGGGGCTAACTATGGCTACACCTTC
V gene: TRBV6-1; D gene: TRBD1; J gene: TRBJ2-7; clone size: NA; CDR3 protein: CASRPQGAVSYEQYF; CDR3 DNA: TGTGCCAGCAGACCACAGGGGGCCGTTTCCTACGAGCAGTACTTC
V gene: TRBV7-2; D gene: TRBD1; J gene: TRBJ2-7; clone size: many; CDR3 protein: CASSLGTGDEQYF; CDR3 DNA: TGTGCCAGCAGCTTAGGTACAGGGGACGAGCAGTACTTC
V gene: TRBV5-8; D gene: TRBD1; J gene: TRBJ2-5; clone size: NA; CDR3 protein: CASIIQGATETQYF; CDR3 DNA: TGTGCCAGCATCATCCAGGGGGCAACGGAGACCCAGTACTTC
V gene: TRBV5-1; D gene: TRBD1; J gene: TRBJ2-4; clone size: many; CDR3 protein: CASSATPGGRDIQYF; CDR3 DNA: TGCGCCAGCAGCGCCACCCCAGGGGGCCGGGACATTCAGTACTTC
V gene: TRBV7-2; D gene: NA; J gene: TRBJ2-2; clone size: NA; CDR3 protein: CASSLAGGFGELFF; CDR3 DNA: TGTGCCAGCAGCTTAGCGGGAGGTTTCGGGGAGCTGTTTTTT
V gene: TRBV6-4; D gene: TRBD1; J gene: TRBJ2-7; clone size: few; CDR3 protein: CASRDVRGRIPQTYEQYF; CDR3 DNA: TGTGCCAGCAGGGACGTAAGGGGGCGCATTCCTCAAACCTACGAGCAGTACTTC
V gene: TRBV6-1; D gene: NA; J gene: TRBJ2-5; clone size: many; CDR3 protein: CASSRRKNQETQYF; CDR3 DNA: TGTGCCAGCAGTCGTAGGAAAAATCAAGAGACCCAGTACTTC